Listed here are 13 T cell receptor beta chains from one sample, sequenced in a study of cytomegalovirus exposure and HLA in healthy donors. Some clones are missing from TCRdb's copy, which holds only in-frame ones; the method was immunoSEQ multiplex PCR. The sample contains some 140,000 clones, 84% of which appear only once. The sequencing input was PBMCs. These TCRs come from a woman in her thirties in good health and CMV-seronegative.

The V and J genes are TRBV19 and TRBJ2-3, with 9 bases fitting TRBD2. Germline V gene sequence: CDR1 LNHDA, CDR2 SQIVND (reference sequence). After removal of 8 bases from V and 4 bases from J, the junction contained 13 bases not matched to a gene. The CDR3 loop spans 16 amino acids. The DNA of the CDR3 is TGTGCCAGTGGGGCGGGAGGCGGGGGGGCTGCAGATACGCAGTATTTT. It translates to CASGAGGGGAADTQYF.

This clone was recorded once. The chain employs TRBV7-9 and TRBJ1-3; D not resolved. CDR1 is SEHNR, CDR2 FQNEAQ, per germline (reference sequence). The V end lost 1 base, the J end lost 0 bases, and 10 bases lay between the germline ends. CDR3 length equals 16 residues. Written as DNA, the CDR3 is TGTGCCAGCAGCTTAGTATCAGTAAGCTCTGGAAACACCATATATTTT. It is translated as CASSLVSVSSGNTIYF.

The rearrangement joins TRBV15 to TRBJ2-6; 10 bases line up with TRBD1. Germline CDR1 reads LNHNV; CDR2 reads YYDKDF (reference sequence). The CDR3 has 19 residues. The J segment lost 0 bases and the V segment lost 3 bases, leaving 8 bases of the junction unmatched. The CDR3 region has the DNA TGTGCCACCAGCAGTAGCCCGGGACAGGGGTTCTCTGGGGCCAACGTCCTGACTTTC. Amino acids: CATSSSPGQGFSGANVLTF.

V and J are TRBV7-2 and TRBJ2-5; D is possibly TRBD2 (5 bases). CDR1 is SGHTA and CDR2 is FQGNSA in the germline V gene. With 3 bases removed from V and 7 bases from J, the gap between germline ends came to 15 bases. The CDR3 extends over 14 amino acids. The CDR3 DNA is TGTGCCAGCAGCTTGTCTGGGAGCTGGGGGACCCAGTACTTC. Protein sequence: CASSLSGSWGTQYF.

The V and J genes are TRBV5-8 and TRBJ2-5; TRBD2 aligns across 7 bases. J was trimmed by 1 base and V by 4 bases; bases with no gene match: 10. CDR3 length: 16 amino acids. Germline-derived CDR1 and CDR2 are SGHTS and YDEGEE. CDR3 sequence: CASSLGAVAGQETQYF. DNA of the CDR3: TGTGCCAGCAGCCTCGGCGCGGTAGCGGGCCAAGAGACCCAGTACTTC.

This CDR3 is CASSRQDRYTDTQYF. Written as DNA, the CDR3 is TGTGCCAGCAGTCGACAGGACAGGTACACAGATACGCAGTATTTT. J is TRBJ2-3 and V is TRBV27; TRBD1 aligns across 7 bases. Germline CDR1 MNHEY, CDR2 SMNVEV (reference sequence). The CDR3 totals 15 residues. V trimming: 5 bases; J trimming: 2 bases; junction bases outside the gene matches: 7.

The rearrangement links TRBV19 to TRBJ1-6; D not resolved. V lost 0 bases and J lost 9, with 9 bases in between. CDR1 is LNHDA, CDR2 SQIVND, per germline (reference sequence). CDR3 size: 14 residues. This CDR3 reads CASSIDLVISPLHF. The CDR3 DNA follows: TGTGCCAGTAGTATAGACCTCGTTATTTCACCCCTCCACTTT.

J is TRBJ2-2 and V is TRBV6-5; 7 bases are a match to TRBD1. The CDR3 sequence is 14 residues long. V was pared by 6 bases and J by 2 bases, with 3 bases of the junction left unmatched. Germline CDR1 is MNHEY and CDR2 is SVGAGI. The CDR3 loop reads CASRRDRNTGELFF. The CDR3 DNA is TGTGCCAGCAGACGGGACAGAAACACCGGGGAGCTGTTTTTT.

V gene TRBV6-1 combines with J gene TRBJ1-2; TRBD1 might be the D (5 bases). Germline V gene lookup returns CDR1 MNHNS and CDR2 SASEGT. The V end lost 6 bases, the J end lost 2 bases, and 10 bases lay between the germline ends. There are 13 residues in the CDR3. The CDR3 loop reads CASSNPGNYGYTF. CDR3 sequence (DNA): TGTGCCAGCAGCAACCCAGGGAACTATGGCTACACCTTC.

V gene TRBV18 combines with J gene TRBJ2-7; D might be TRBD1 (6 bases). CDR3 length: 14 residues. Trimming removed 2 bases from V and 6 bases from J, with 14 bases in between. Germline loops: CDR1 KGHSH, CDR2 LQKENI. The CDR3 DNA sequence: TGTGCCAGCTCACCAGGTTCAGGGGTTTCCGAGCAGTACTTC. Amino acids: CASSPGSGVSEQYF.

The CDR3 coding sequence is TGTGCCAGTTCCCAGGGGCAAAATAGCAATCAGCCCCAGCATTTT. Translation: CASSQGQNSNQPQHF. This rearrangement joins TRBV6-5 to TRBJ1-5; D might be TRBD1 (6 bases). Trimming removed 9 bases from V and 0 bases from J, with 15 bases in between. Looked up from germline, CDR1 is MNHEY and CDR2 is SVGAGI. The CDR3 runs to 15 residues.

This clone was detected once. The chain couples TRBV5-1 to TRBJ2-7; 9 bases map to TRBD2. Trimming at V came to 1 base and at J to 3 bases, leaving 11 bases not matched to a gene. This CDR3 is built from 17 residues. Per germline, CDR1 SGHRS and CDR2 YFSETQ. For the CDR3, the DNA is TGCGCCAGCAGCTTGCGGGCGGGGGGGGTCTCGGTCTACGAGCAGTACTTC. Amino acids: CASSLRAGGVSVYEQYF. Full variable domain (missing parts from reference TRBV5-1 and TRBJ2-7): KAGVTQTPRYLIKTRGQQVTLSCSPISGHRSVSWYQQTPGQGLQFLFEYFSETQRNKGNFPGRFSGRQFSNSRSEMNVSTLELGDSALYLCASSLRAGGVSVYEQYFGPGTRLTVT.

The V call is TRBV28, the J call TRBJ2-2; D gene unclear. V was clipped by 3 bases and J by 0 bases, with 2 bases between them. The CDR3 runs 13 residues. Germline loops: CDR1 MDHEN, CDR2 SYDVKM. CDR3 region: CASSFTNTGELFF. DNA of the CDR3: TGTGCCAGCAGTTTTACGAACACCGGGGAGCTGTTTTTT.